Presented here are 10 T cell receptor beta chains from one specimen sequenced in a study of T cell responses to AZD1222 COVID-19 vaccine. TCRdb's table, derived via immunoSEQ multiplex PCR, lists solely in-frame clones and lacks some. The sample consists of 190,000 or so clones, approximately 90% of them appearing once. The source was peripheral blood, collected 28 days after the second AZD1222 dose. These receptors were taken from an adult who received the AZD1222 COVID-19 vaccine.

The chain is built from TRBV24-1 and TRBJ2-7; D may correspond to TRBD1 or TRBD2 (5 bases each). This CDR3 is built from 16 residues. Germline V lookup: CDR1 KGHDR, CDR2 SFDVKD. The V gene lost 3 bases and the J gene lost 2 bases, with 16 bases spanning the gap. Written as DNA, the CDR3 is TGTGCCACCAGTGATCCGTCCGGGACGGATACCTACGAGCAGTACTTC. Amino acids: CATSDPSGTDTYEQYF.

V gene TRBV25-1 combines with J gene TRBJ1-3; D might be TRBD1 (5 bases). CDR1 is MGHDK and CDR2 is SYGVNS in the germline V gene. V lost 3 bases, J lost 0 bases, and 9 bases lay in between. The CDR3 is 15 residues long. For the CDR3, the DNA is TGTGCCAGCAGTGACGCAGGGATCTCTGGAAACACCATATATTTT. It encodes CASSDAGISGNTIYF.

This clone was counted a few times. The V and J genes are TRBV7-9 and TRBJ2-2; D is ambiguous. V dropped 2 bases and J dropped 7 bases, with 8 bases sitting between them. The germline CDR1 and CDR2 sequences are SEHNR and FQNEAQ (reference sequence). The CDR3 contains 13 residues. The CDR3 nucleotides are TGTGCCAGCAGCTTAAGGTCAAGCGGGGAGCTGTTTTTT. This translates into CASSLRSSGELFF.

The chain has TRBV6-6 and TRBJ2-7, with 11 bases lining up with TRBD2. This CDR3 is 16 amino acids long. J was trimmed by 6 bases and V by 6 bases; bases with no gene match: 13. CDR1 is MNHNY, CDR2 SVGAGI, per germline (reference sequence). CDR3 region: CASSRLSGRDEGEQYF. DNA of the CDR3: TGTGCCAGCAGCCGTCTTAGCGGGAGGGATGAAGGCGAGCAGTACTTC.

The chain links TRBV5-1 to TRBJ2-3; 8 nucleotides align to TRBD1. This CDR3 comprises 13 residues. After removal of 3 bases from V and 7 bases from J, the junction contained 4 bases not matched to a gene. Germline CDR1 reads SGHRS; CDR2 reads YFSETQ. CDR3 in DNA: TGCGCCAGCAGCTCGGACAGGGCCTATACGCAGTATTTT. Its translation is CASSSDRAYTQYF.

V and J are TRBV7-3 and TRBJ2-1; 12 bases match TRBD1. CDR1 is SGHTA, CDR2 FQGTGA, per germline. The CDR3 is made up of 14 amino acids. Unmatched junction bases numbered 4, after V lost 7 bases and J lost 6 bases. The CDR3 sequence is CASKGQGAGNEQFF. CDR3 DNA sequence: TGTGCCAGCAAGGGACAGGGGGCCGGCAATGAGCAGTTCTTC.

As for this clone: Germline is not matched at one junction end, which may reflect a read error. V and J are TRBV3-1 (or the pseudogene TRBV3-2) and TRBJ2-1; unclear D gene. CDR1 is LGHDT and CDR2 is YNNKEL in the germline V gene (reference sequence). The CDR3 is 12 residues long. CDR3 sequence: CASSQEAAPPLF. The CDR3 DNA reads TGTGCCAGCAGCCAAGAGGCTGCGCCACCCCTCTTC.

This clone was observed a single time. The V and J genes are TRBV3-1 (or the pseudogene TRBV3-2) and TRBJ1-5; no reliable D call. Germline V gene lookup returns CDR1 LGHDT and CDR2 YNNKEL (reference sequence). The V and J ends lost 5 bases and 0 bases respectively, with 8 bases between them. There are 14 residues in the CDR3. The CDR3 region is CASSWTVSNQPQHF. DNA of the CDR3: TGTGCCAGCAGCTGGACGGTTAGCAATCAGCCCCAGCATTTT.

DNA of the CDR3: TGTGCCAGCTCACCGCCTGCCTACAGGGGCAGAAAGACTGAAGCTTTCTTT. This sequence encodes CASSPPAYRGRKTEAFF. The gene calls are TRBV18 and TRBJ1-1, with TRBD1 matching 7 bases. The CDR3 covers 17 residues. Germline-derived CDR1 and CDR2 are KGHSH and LQKENI. The trim removed 3 bases at V and 5 bases at J, leaving 15 bases unmatched.

The rearrangement uses TRBV7-8 and TRBJ2-1, with unresolved D. Germline lookup yields CDR1 SGHVS and CDR2 FQNEAQ. Trimming cost V 3 bases and J 2 bases, with 11 bases left between them. The CDR3 contains 15 residues. The CDR3 loop is CASSFRPLPYNEQFF. CDR3 nucleotides: TGTGCCAGCAGCTTTCGCCCTCTTCCCTACAATGAGCAGTTCTTC.